These T cell receptor beta chains were read from a single sample in a study of OX40 agonist ivuxolimab in advanced cancers. Assay: immunoSEQ multiplex PCR; the TCRdb copy retains only in-frame clones and omits some. The data hold some 98,000 clones, with roughly 84% observed a single time. The material sequenced was CD4+ or CD8+ T cells sorted from blood, taken in a trial of the OX40 agonist ivuxolimab. The receptors were sampled from an adult with an advanced solid tumor such as melanoma, head and neck, liver or kidney cancer. The CDR3 runs from the conserved cysteine through the conserved F or W. The order of the fields is V gene, D gene, CDR3 length, CDR3 protein. The D gene is left open where the match is weak.

v_gene: TRBV4-3; d_gene: .; len: 13; CDR3aa: CASSQDLPDEQYF
v_gene: TRBV9; d_gene: TRBD2; len: 16; CDR3aa: CASSVPGGAGVETQYF
v_gene: TRBV4-1; d_gene: .; len: 16; CDR3aa: CASSQEVAGTFYEQYF
v_gene: TRBV10-3; d_gene: .; len: 12; CDR3aa: CAILDINYGYTF
v_gene: TRBV5-1; d_gene: TRBD2; len: 15; CDR3aa: CASSFTSGGANEQFF
v_gene: TRBV7-8; d_gene: .; len: 15; CDR3aa: CASSPDGTSGGTQYF
v_gene: TRBV27; d_gene: .; len: 16; CDR3aa: CASSFKYGGSNYGYTF
v_gene: TRBV25-1; d_gene: .; len: 13; CDR3aa: CASSDRGNTEAFF
v_gene: TRBV19; d_gene: .; len: 15; CDR3aa: CASSTGVKDTGELFF
v_gene: TRBV14; d_gene: .; len: 13; CDR3aa: CASSQTRPSGYTF
v_gene: TRBV19; d_gene: .; len: 15; CDR3aa: CASSVIDRTGNTIYF
v_gene: TRBV5-1; d_gene: .; len: 14; CDR3aa: CASSLYTGQETQYF
v_gene: TRBV11-3; d_gene: TRBD2; len: 17; CDR3aa: CASSLQGGGSGTDTQYF
v_gene: TRBV5-1; d_gene: .; len: 16; CDR3aa: CASSQSGRGPGETQYF
v_gene: TRBV12-5; d_gene: .; len: 12; CDR3aa: CASGLGKAEAFF
v_gene: TRBV4-2; d_gene: .; len: 14; CDR3aa: CASSQVLAGDTQYF
v_gene: TRBV6-6; d_gene: .; len: 12; CDR3aa: CASSSGLYEQYF
v_gene: TRBV6-4; d_gene: .; len: 10; CDR3aa: CAGTLGGYTF
v_gene: TRBV19; d_gene: .; len: 14; CDR3aa: CASSDEGRLYEQYF
v_gene: TRBV10-2; d_gene: TRBD2; len: 13; CDR3aa: CASSGSGGNIQYF
v_gene: TRBV5-1; d_gene: TRBD1; len: 14; CDR3aa: CASSLGQGSYEQYF
v_gene: TRBV11-2; d_gene: .; len: 12; CDR3aa: CASSLDNYGYTF
v_gene: TRBV5-1; d_gene: .; len: 14; CDR3aa: CASSSETENTEAFF
v_gene: TRBV27; d_gene: .; len: 15; CDR3aa: CASSFGGVKGSPLHF
v_gene: TRBV2; d_gene: .; len: 15; CDR3aa: CASSESGAPNTEAFF
v_gene: TRBV5-1; d_gene: TRBD1; len: 15; CDR3aa: CASSLDRGGASGYTF
v_gene: TRBV11-2; d_gene: TRBD1; len: 16; CDR3aa: CASSSERDRGLGGYTF
v_gene: TRBV4-3; d_gene: .; len: 13; CDR3aa: CASSQVRGKEAFF
v_gene: TRBV19; d_gene: TRBD1; len: 12; CDR3aa: CAAQGAADDYTF
v_gene: TRBV19; d_gene: .; len: 15; CDR3aa: CASSEQGRSNQPQHF
v_gene: TRBV9; d_gene: .; len: 14; CDR3aa: CASNIGPGNTEAFF
v_gene: TRBV11-2; d_gene: TRBD2; len: 15; CDR3aa: CASSKLAGAWNTQYF
v_gene: TRBV27; d_gene: .; len: 15; CDR3aa: CASSLEGTYNSPLHF
v_gene: TRBV30; d_gene: TRBD1; len: 13; CDR3aa: CAWSSTGGQPQHF
v_gene: TRBV5-6; d_gene: TRBD1; len: 14; CDR3aa: CASSIRTGRSGYTF
v_gene: TRBV5-1; d_gene: .; len: 15; CDR3aa: CASSLGAGTTDTQYF
v_gene: TRBV11-3; d_gene: .; len: 13; CDR3aa: CASSVSGTGELFF
v_gene: TRBV5-8; d_gene: .; len: 19; CDR3aa: CASSFEPLGWGTELGVGFF
v_gene: TRBV4-3; d_gene: .; len: 15; CDR3aa: CASSQDLMGNTEAFF
v_gene: TRBV7-9; d_gene: .; len: 14; CDR3aa: CASSRAGGEDGYTF
v_gene: TRBV5-1; d_gene: .; len: 14; CDR3aa: CASSLDPPRNIQYF
v_gene: TRBV29-1; d_gene: .; len: 14; CDR3aa: CSVAGASNTGELFF
v_gene: TRBV7-9; d_gene: .; len: 12; CDR3aa: CASSLADNEQFF
v_gene: TRBV6-5; d_gene: TRBD2; len: 16; CDR3aa: CASSYSRGGQQETQYF
v_gene: TRBV19; d_gene: .; len: 16; CDR3aa: CASSSWSGKPNTEAFF
v_gene: TRBV19; d_gene: TRBD2; len: 13; CDR3aa: CASSRRGVYEQYF
v_gene: TRBV6-5; d_gene: .; len: 13; CDR3aa: CASQFGSGNTIYF
v_gene: TRBV2; d_gene: TRBD1; len: 15; CDR3aa: CASSLGSGQGYGYTF
v_gene: TRBV6-7; d_gene: .; len: 13; CDR3aa: CARQDGSNQPQHF
v_gene: TRBV5-6; d_gene: .; len: 17; CDR3aa: CASSLSGFAGRTYEQYF
v_gene: TRBV6-6; d_gene: .; len: 14; CDR3aa: CASSAPGLGAEAFF
v_gene: TRBV5-6; d_gene: .; len: 16; CDR3aa: CASSLVPSSLNSPLHF
v_gene: TRBV7-9; d_gene: .; len: 14; CDR3aa: CASSPGGINGGYTF
v_gene: TRBV11-3; d_gene: TRBD2; len: 15; CDR3aa: CASSISGGPSYEQYF
v_gene: TRBV5-1; d_gene: .; len: 16; CDR3aa: CASSGQGGRENTEAFF